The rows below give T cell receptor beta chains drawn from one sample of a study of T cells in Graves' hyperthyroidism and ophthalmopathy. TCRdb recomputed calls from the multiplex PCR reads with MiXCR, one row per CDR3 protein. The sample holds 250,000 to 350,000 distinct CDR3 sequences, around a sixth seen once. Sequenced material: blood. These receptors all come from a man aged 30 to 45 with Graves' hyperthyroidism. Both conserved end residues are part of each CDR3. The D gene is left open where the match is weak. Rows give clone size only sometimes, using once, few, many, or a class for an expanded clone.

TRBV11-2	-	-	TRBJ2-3	CASSLRDGTDTQYF	TGTGCCAGCAGCTTAAGAGATGGCACAGATACGCAGTATTTT
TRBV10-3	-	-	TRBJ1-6	CAISGTLLGNSPLHF	TGTGCCATCAGTGGGACTCTCCTTGGTAATTCACCCCTCCACTTT
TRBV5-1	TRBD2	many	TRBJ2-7	CASSSRTSSDEQYF	TGCGCCAGCAGCTCGAGGACTAGTTCCGACGAGCAGTACTTC
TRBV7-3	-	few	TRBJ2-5	CASSRGSGSGETQYF	TGTGCCAGCAGCCGAGGGTCGGGGTCCGGAGAGACCCAGTACTTC
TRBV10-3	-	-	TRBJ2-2	CAISESGTGELFF	TGTGCCATCAGTGAAAGTGGCACCGGGGAGCTGTTTTTT
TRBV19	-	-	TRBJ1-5	CASSILGNQPQHF	TGTGCCAGTAGTATATTGGGAAATCAGCCCCAGCATTTT
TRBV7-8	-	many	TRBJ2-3	CASSLRPPKMHTDTQYF	TGTGCCAGCAGCTTACGCCCTCCGAAGATGCACACAGATACGCAGTATTTT
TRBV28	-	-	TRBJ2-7	CASASPGLSSYEQYF	TGTGCCAGCGCCAGCCCAGGTCTTAGCTCCTACGAGCAGTACTTC
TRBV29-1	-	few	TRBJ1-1	CSVGRNTEASF	TGCAGCGTTGGCAGGAACACTGAAGCTTCCTTT
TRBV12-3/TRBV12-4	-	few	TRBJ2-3	CASSLTVTSTDTQYF	TGTGCCAGCAGTTTGACAGTAACTAGCACAGATACGCAGTATTTT
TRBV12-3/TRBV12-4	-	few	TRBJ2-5	CASNRDTQETQYF	TGTGCCAGCAATCGGGACACTCAAGAGACCCAGTACTTC
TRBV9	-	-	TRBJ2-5	CASSSRPGDEEMETQYF	TGTGCCAGCAGCTCACGACCTGGAGACGAGGAAATGGAGACCCAGTACTTC
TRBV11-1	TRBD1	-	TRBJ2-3	CASSLEDRAISDTQYF	TGTGCCAGCAGCTTAGAGGACAGGGCTATCTCGGATACGCAGTATTTT
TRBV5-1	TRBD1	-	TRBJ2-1	CASSAPTGSNEQFF	TGCGCCAGCAGCGCGCCGACAGGGAGCAATGAGCAGTTCTTC
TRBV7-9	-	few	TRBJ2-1	CASSLGLGGEQFF	TGTGCCAGCAGCTTAGGGCTTGGGGGTGAGCAGTTCTTC
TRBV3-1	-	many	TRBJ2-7	CASSQRVRVAASYEQYF	TGTGCCAGCAGCCAACGGGTCCGGGTAGCGGCCTCCTACGAGCAGTACTTC
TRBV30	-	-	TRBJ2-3	CAWSRAHTDTQYF	TGTGCCTGGAGTCGGGCACACACAGATACGCAGTATTTT
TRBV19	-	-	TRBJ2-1	CASSVGPNEQFF	TGTGCCAGTAGTGTCGGTCCCAATGAGCAGTTCTTC
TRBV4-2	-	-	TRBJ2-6	CASSWAGANVLTF	TGTGCCAGCAGTTGGGCTGGGGCCAACGTCCTGACTTTC
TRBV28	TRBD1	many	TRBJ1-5	CASRTGTGYDQPQHF	TGTGCCAGCAGAACCGGGACAGGGTACGATCAGCCCCAGCATTTT
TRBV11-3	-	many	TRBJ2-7	CASSSLLSSYEQYF	TGTGCCAGCAGCTCCCTCCTCAGCTCCTACGAGCAGTACTTC
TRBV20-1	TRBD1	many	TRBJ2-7	CSAKGGTGGDEQYF	TGCAGTGCGAAAGGAGGGACAGGGGGCGACGAGCAGTACTTC
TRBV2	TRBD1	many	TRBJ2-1	CASRRDRVQFF	TGTGCCAGCAGGCGCGACAGGGTCCAGTTCTTC
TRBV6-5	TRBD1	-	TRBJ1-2	CASSYDGQGNYGYTF	TGTGCCAGCAGTTACGACGGACAGGGGAACTATGGCTACACCTTC
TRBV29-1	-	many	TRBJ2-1	CSVMPGSSSYNEQFF	TGCAGCGTTATGCCGGGGAGTAGCTCCTACAATGAGCAGTTCTTC
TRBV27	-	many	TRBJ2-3	CASSFRRSTDTQYF	TGTGCCAGCAGTTTCCGAAGGTCCACAGATACGCAGTATTTT
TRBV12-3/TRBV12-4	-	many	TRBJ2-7	CASSLAFEQYF	TGTGCCAGCAGTTTGGCCTTCGAGCAGTACTTC
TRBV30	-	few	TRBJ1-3	CAWRDNAGNTIYF	TGTGCCTGGAGAGATAATGCTGGAAACACCATATATTTT
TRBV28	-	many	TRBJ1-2	CASTDQRKGYTF	TGTGCCAGCACCGACCAGAGAAAAGGCTACACCTTC
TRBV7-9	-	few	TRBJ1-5	CASSPQGGSAPNQPQHF	TGTGCCAGCAGCCCCCAAGGAGGGTCGGCACCAAATCAGCCCCAGCATTTT
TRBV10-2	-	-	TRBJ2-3	CASRGRDTTDTQYF	TGCGCCAGCAGAGGCCGGGACACCACAGATACGCAGTATTTT
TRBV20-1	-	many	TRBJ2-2	CSAGDRNTGELFF	TGCAGTGCTGGTGACAGGAACACCGGGGAGCTGTTTTTT
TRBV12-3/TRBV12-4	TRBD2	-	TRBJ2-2	CASSFRGVAGGHTGELFF	TGTGCCAGCAGTTTCCGGGGGGTTGCGGGAGGCCACACCGGGGAGCTGTTTTTT
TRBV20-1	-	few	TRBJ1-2	CSASSGGWYGYTF	TGCAGTGCTAGTTCCGGGGGGTGGTATGGCTACACCTTC
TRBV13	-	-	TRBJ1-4	CASRILGAGVEKLFF	TGTGCCAGCAGAATTTTGGGCGCGGGGGTTGAAAAACTGTTTTTT
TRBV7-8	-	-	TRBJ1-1	CASRQSGTHTEAFF	TGTGCCAGCAGGCAATCCGGGACGCACACTGAAGCTTTCTTT
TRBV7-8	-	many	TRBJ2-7	CASSYQGYEQYF	TGTGCCAGCAGCTATCAGGGCTACGAGCAGTACTTC
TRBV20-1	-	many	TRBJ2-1	CSARDLEETHYNEQFF	TGCAGTGCTAGAGATTTGGAGGAGACCCACTACAATGAGCAGTTCTTC
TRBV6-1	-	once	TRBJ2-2	CASSEQKNTGELFF	TGTGCCAGCAGTGAACAGAAGAACACCGGGGAGCTGTTTTTT
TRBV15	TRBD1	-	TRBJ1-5	CATGQAGQPQHF	TGTGCCACCGGACAGGCGGGGCAGCCCCAGCATTTT
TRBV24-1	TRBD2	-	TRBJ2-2	CATSDFPGGAGELFF	TGTGCCACCAGTGATTTTCCGGGGGGGGCCGGGGAGCTGTTTTTT
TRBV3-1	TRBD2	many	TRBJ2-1	CASSQDRLAAYNEQFF	TGTGCCAGCAGCCAAGACCGACTAGCGGCTTACAATGAGCAGTTCTTC
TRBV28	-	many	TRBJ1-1	CASSPPPNMNTEAFF	TGTGCCAGCAGCCCCCCCCCCAACATGAACACTGAAGCTTTCTTT
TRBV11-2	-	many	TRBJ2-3	CASSLDLGPRTDTQYF	TGTGCCAGCAGCTTAGATCTGGGGCCACGCACAGATACGCAGTATTTT
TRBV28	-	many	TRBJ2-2	CASSLAGQPFGSTGELFF	TGTGCCAGCAGTTTAGCGGGACAACCATTCGGTAGCACCGGGGAGCTGTTTTTT
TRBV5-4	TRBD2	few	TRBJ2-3	CASSLGGPGGADTQYF	TGTGCCAGCAGCTTAGGCGGGCCGGGAGGAGCAGATACGCAGTATTTT
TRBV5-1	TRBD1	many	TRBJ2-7	CASSLYGTGTYEQYF	TGCGCCAGCAGCTTGTACGGGACAGGGACCTACGAGCAGTACTTC
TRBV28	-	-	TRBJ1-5	CASSLDRASSNQPQHF	TGTGCCAGCAGTTTGGATAGGGCTAGTAGCAATCAGCCCCAGCATTTT
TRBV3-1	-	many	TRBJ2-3	CASSHVHRDTSTDTQYF	TGTGCCAGCAGCCACGTTCACAGGGATACAAGCACAGATACGCAGTATTTT
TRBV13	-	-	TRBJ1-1	CASSRQRGTEAFF	TGTGCCAGCAGCCGACAAAGGGGCACTGAAGCTTTCTTT
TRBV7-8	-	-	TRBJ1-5	CASSQNRTGNQPQHF	TGTGCCAGCAGCCAGAACCGGACCGGCAATCAGCCCCAGCATTTT
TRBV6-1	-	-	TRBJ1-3	CASRRGTRGNTIYF	TGTGCCAGCAGACGCGGGACCCGGGGAAACACCATATATTTT
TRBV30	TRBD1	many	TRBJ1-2	CAWRTGTGYGYTF	TGTGCCTGGAGGACGGGGACAGGGTATGGCTACACCTTC
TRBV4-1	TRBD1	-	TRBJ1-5	CASSQEGQGDQPQHF	TGCGCCAGCAGCCAAGAGGGACAGGGAGATCAGCCCCAGCATTTT
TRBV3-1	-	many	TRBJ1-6	CASSQDPGRISPLHF	TGTGCCAGCAGCCAAGACCCAGGGCGCATTTCACCCCTCCACTTT
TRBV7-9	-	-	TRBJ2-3	CASRRGGGADTQYF	TGTGCCAGCAGACGAGGGGGTGGGGCAGATACGCAGTATTTT
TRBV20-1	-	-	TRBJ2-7	CSARAGYYEQYF	TGCAGTGCTAGGGCGGGGTACTACGAGCAGTACTTC
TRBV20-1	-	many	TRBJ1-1	CSASRVWVHTEAFF	TGCAGTGCTAGTAGGGTTTGGGTCCACACTGAAGCTTTCTTT
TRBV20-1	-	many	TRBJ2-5	CSARVGMETQYF	TGCAGTGCTAGAGTGGGGATGGAGACCCAGTACTTC
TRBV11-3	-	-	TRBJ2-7	CASSLADKIPYEQYF	TGTGCCAGCAGCTTAGCGGACAAAATCCCCTACGAGCAGTACTTC